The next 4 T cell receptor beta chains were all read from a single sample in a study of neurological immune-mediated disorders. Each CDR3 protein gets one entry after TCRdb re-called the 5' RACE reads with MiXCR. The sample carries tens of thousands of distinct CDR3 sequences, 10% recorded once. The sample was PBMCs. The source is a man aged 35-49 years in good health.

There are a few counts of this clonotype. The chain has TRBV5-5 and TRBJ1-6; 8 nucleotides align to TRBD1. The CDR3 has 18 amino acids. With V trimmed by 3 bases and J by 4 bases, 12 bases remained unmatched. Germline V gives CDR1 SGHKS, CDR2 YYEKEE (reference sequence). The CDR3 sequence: CASSYLDRGNRYNSPLHF. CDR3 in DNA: TGTGCCAGCAGCTACCTTGACAGGGGCAACCGTTATAATTCACCCCTCCACTTT. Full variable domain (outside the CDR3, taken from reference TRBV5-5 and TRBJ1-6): DAGVTQSPTHLIKTRGQQVTLRCSPISGHKSVSWYQQVLGQGPQFIFQYYEKEERGRGNFPDRFSARQFPNYSSELNVNALLLGDSALYLCASSYLDRGNRYNSPLHFGNGTRLTVT.

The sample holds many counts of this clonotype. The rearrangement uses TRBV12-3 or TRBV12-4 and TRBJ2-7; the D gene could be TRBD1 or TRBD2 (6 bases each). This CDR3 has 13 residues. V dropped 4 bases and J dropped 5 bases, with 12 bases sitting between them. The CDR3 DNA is TGTGCCAGCAGTTCCGGGGGCTCTGACGAGCAGTACTTC. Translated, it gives CASSSGGSDEQYF.

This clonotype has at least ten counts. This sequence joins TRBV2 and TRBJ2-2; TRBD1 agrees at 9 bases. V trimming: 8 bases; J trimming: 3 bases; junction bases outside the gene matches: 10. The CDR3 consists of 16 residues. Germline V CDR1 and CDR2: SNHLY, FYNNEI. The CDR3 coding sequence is TGTGCCAGCCATGGACAGGGGACAGGGTACACCGGGGAGCTGTTTTTT. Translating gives CASHGQGTGYTGELFF.

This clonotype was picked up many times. The CDR3 nucleotides are TGTGCCAGTAGTCCTCTCCGCGGGTCAACACGGGGCATTCAGTACTTC. Amino acids: CASSPLRGSTRGIQYF. The rearrangement links TRBV19 to TRBJ2-4, with D maybe TRBD2 (5 bases). CDR1 is LNHDA, CDR2 SQIVND, per germline (reference sequence). Trimming pared 5 bases from V and 9 bases from J, leaving 23 bases between. This CDR3 has 16 residues.